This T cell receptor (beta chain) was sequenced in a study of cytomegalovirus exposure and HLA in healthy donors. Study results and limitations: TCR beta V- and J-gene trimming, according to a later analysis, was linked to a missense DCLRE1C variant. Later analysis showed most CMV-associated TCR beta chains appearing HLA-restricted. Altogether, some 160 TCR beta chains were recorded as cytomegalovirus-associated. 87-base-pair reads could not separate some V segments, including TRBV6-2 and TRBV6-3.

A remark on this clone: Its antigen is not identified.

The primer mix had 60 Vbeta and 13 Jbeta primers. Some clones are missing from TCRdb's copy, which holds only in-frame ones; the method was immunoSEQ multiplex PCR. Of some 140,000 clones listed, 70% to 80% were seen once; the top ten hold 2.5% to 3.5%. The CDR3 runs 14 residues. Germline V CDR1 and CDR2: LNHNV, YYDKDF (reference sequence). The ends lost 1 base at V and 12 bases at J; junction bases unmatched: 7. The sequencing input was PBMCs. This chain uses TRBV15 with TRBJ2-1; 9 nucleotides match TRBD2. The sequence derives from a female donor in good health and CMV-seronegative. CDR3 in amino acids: CATSRGAGGLSQFF. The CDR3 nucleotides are TGTGCCACCAGCAGAGGGGCGGGGGGGCTCTCGCAGTTCTTC.